The 30 T cell receptor beta chains listed next were all sequenced from one sample in a study of cytomegalovirus exposure and HLA in healthy donors. Use of 60 Vbeta and 13 Jbeta primers characterized the PCR. Here immunoSEQ multiplex PCR was the method, and the copy in TCRdb shows in-frame clones only, minus some. Listed are roughly 82,000 clones; 1.4% to 1.5% falls within the top ten. Material: PBMCs. The receptors were sampled from an older woman in good health and CMV-seronegative.

The rearrangement joins TRBV6-5 to TRBJ1-6; 9 nucleotides align to TRBD1. The CDR3 is made up of 15 amino acids. V trimming: 7 bases; J trimming: 7 bases; junction bases outside the gene matches: 8. Germline loops: CDR1 MNHEY, CDR2 SVGAGI. This CDR3 reads CASTPGDRVNSPLHF. CDR3 in DNA: TGTGCCAGCACCCCAGGGGACAGGGTAAATTCACCCCTCCACTTT.

The chain couples TRBV28 to TRBJ2-1, with 7 bases that match TRBD2. V gave up 5 bases and J gave up 7 bases; unmatched junction bases: 14. Germline values: CDR1 MDHEN, CDR2 SYDVKM. This CDR3 comprises 16 residues. CDR3 coding DNA: TGTGCCAGCAGTCAGCTCGGTGGGAGGGATCGGAATGAGCAGTTCTTC. It is translated as CASSQLGGRDRNEQFF. Filled out from reference TRBV28 and TRBJ2-1, the complete variable domain reads DVKVTQSSRYLVKRTGEKVFLECVQDMDHENMFWYRQDPGLGLRLIYFSYDVKMKEKGDIPEGYSVSREKKERFSLILESASTNQTSMYLCASSQLGGRDRNEQFFGPGTRLTVL.

The rearrangement joins TRBV11-2 to TRBJ2-1; tentatively, D is TRBD2 (5 bases). V was shortened by 1 base and J by 7 bases, with 14 bases between the two germline ends. The CDR3 is made up of 15 amino acids. CDR1 and CDR2 from the germline V gene are SGHAT and FQNNGV. DNA of the CDR3: TGTGCCAGCAGCTTAGCCGGGGTCCTGGGGAATGAGCAGTTCTTC. Residues: CASSLAGVLGNEQFF.

V usage is TRBV2 and J usage is TRBJ1-1; the match to TRBD1 covers 9 bases. The CDR3 has 11 amino acids. The ends lost 8 bases at V and 11 bases at J; junction bases unmatched: 6. In germline, CDR1 is SNHLY, CDR2 FYNNEI. This CDR3 reads CASGTGMSAFF. Here the CDR3 DNA reads TGTGCCAGCGGGACAGGGATGTCGGCTTTCTTT.

J is TRBJ1-1 and V is TRBV5-6, with a possible D match to TRBD1 (5 bases). Trimming removed 6 bases at V and 8 bases at J, with 11 bases between. Germline V lookup: CDR1 SGHDT, CDR2 YYEEEE. This CDR3 has 11 amino acids. The CDR3 DNA follows: TGTGCCAGCACCCGCCAGGGCGAAGCTTTCTTT. This translates into CASTRQGEAFF.

The rearrangement uses TRBV4-1 and TRBJ2-7; the match to TRBD1 covers 10 bases. The V gene's germline CDR1 is MGHRA and CDR2 YSYEKL. J gave up 4 bases and V 4 bases, and 4 bases lay outside the gene matches. The CDR3 is made up of 14 amino acids. The CDR3 nucleotides read TGCGCCAGCAGCCCACAGGGACAGGGGTACGAGCAGTACTTC. Protein product: CASSPQGQGYEQYF.

The CDR3 nucleotides read TGTGCCAGCAGTTTAATGGCATACACTGGAAACACCATATATTTT. This codes for CASSLMAYTGNTIYF. The chain has TRBV28 and TRBJ1-3; D gene uncertain. This CDR3 is 15 amino acids long. V dropped 2 bases and J dropped 2 bases, with 10 bases sitting between them. Germline CDR1 is MDHEN and CDR2 is SYDVKM.

The chain combines TRBV28 with TRBJ1-1; D ambiguous. Germline V gene data show CDR1 as MDHEN and CDR2 as SYDVKM. The germline V and J ends were trimmed by 4 bases and 10 bases, with 13 bases remaining between them. CDR3 length equals 12 residues. CDR3 region: CASSSDLRVAFF. The CDR3 DNA reads as TGTGCCAGCAGTTCGGACCTGCGGGTAGCTTTCTTT.

The J gene is TRBJ2-7, the V gene TRBV27; D is unresolved. Trimming cost V 4 bases and J 1 base, with 8 bases left between them. Germline CDR1 MNHEY, CDR2 SMNVEV (reference sequence). This CDR3 comprises 13 residues. CDR3 bases: TGTGCCAGCAGTTATGGCAGGTCCTACGAGCAGTACTTC. This translates into CASSYGRSYEQYF.

In DNA form, the CDR3 reads TGTGCCAGCAGCGACGGGACTTCCAACTACAATGAGCAGTTCTTC. As protein: CASSDGTSNYNEQFF. This chain connects TRBV25-1 to TRBJ2-1, with D perhaps matching TRBD2 (6 bases). V was trimmed by 6 bases and J by 3 bases, leaving 15 bases between them. CDR3 size: 15 residues. Germline CDR1 MGHDK, CDR2 SYGVNS.

This rearrangement joins TRBV6-4 to TRBJ2-1; 11 bases fit TRBD1. V lost 2 bases and J lost 7; bases outside the gene matches: 7. The CDR3 contains 16 residues. Germline values: CDR1 MRHNA, CDR2 SNTAGT. The CDR3 region has the DNA TGTGCCAGCAGTGACACGGGGACAGGGGGAGGAAATGAGCAGTTCTTC. It translates to CASSDTGTGGGNEQFF.

J is TRBJ1-5 and V is TRBV6-6, with no clear D. The CDR3 length is 13 residues. V shed 2 bases and J shed 7 bases, with 9 bases lying between them. Per germline, CDR1 MNHNY and CDR2 SVGAGI (reference sequence). Here the CDR3 DNA reads TGTGCCAGCAGTTACGAGGCCCAGCAGCCCCAGCATTTT. Its translation is CASSYEAQQPQHF.

This rearrangement joins TRBV7-9 to TRBJ1-4; no clear D gene. With 5 bases removed from V and 2 bases from J, the gap between germline ends came to 9 bases. CDR1 is SEHNR, CDR2 FQNEAQ, per germline (reference sequence). The length of the CDR3 is 14 residues. This CDR3 is CASSREGTNEKLFF. The CDR3, as DNA: TGTGCCAGCAGCCGGGAGGGTACTAATGAAAAACTGTTTTTT. The whole variable domain, filled in from reference TRBV7-9 and TRBJ1-4, reads DTGVSQNPRHKITKRGQNVTFRCDPISEHNRLYWYRQTLGQGPEFLTYFQNEAQLEKSRLLSDRFSAERPKGSFSTLEIQRTEQGDSAMYLCASSREGTNEKLFFGSGTQLSVL.

This chain connects TRBV5-1 to TRBJ1-3, with D tentatively TRBD1 (5 bases). V shed 8 bases and J shed 1 base, with 10 bases lying between them. Per germline, CDR1 SGHRS and CDR2 YFSETQ. CDR3 size: 13 residues. CDR3: CASRQISGNTIYF. The CDR3 region has the DNA TGCGCCAGTCGACAGATTTCTGGAAACACCATATATTTT.

The chain combines TRBV5-1 with TRBJ2-7, with 9 bases matching TRBD1. After removal of 7 bases from V and 6 bases from J, the junction contained 8 bases not matched to a gene. Germline V gives CDR1 SGHRS, CDR2 YFSETQ. The length of the CDR3 is 13 residues. The CDR3 spells CASGRDRGSEQYF. Here the CDR3 DNA reads TGCGCCAGCGGTCGAGACAGGGGGAGCGAGCAGTACTTC.

V usage is TRBV7-3 and J usage is TRBJ2-3, with D possibly TRBD2 on 5 matching bases. Deletions cut 5 bases from V and 1 base from J, with 13 bases between. Germline CDR1 reads SGHTA; CDR2 reads FQGTGA. The CDR3 contains 15 residues. Here the CDR3 reads CASSKMLARTDTQYF. Written as DNA, the CDR3 is TGTGCCAGCAGCAAGATGCTAGCACGCACAGATACGCAGTATTTT. Full variable domain (remainder filled in from reference TRBV7-3 and TRBJ2-3): GAGVSQTPSNKVTEKGKYVELRCDPISGHTALYWYRQSLGQGPEFLIYFQGTGAADDSGLPNDRFFAVRPEGSVSTLKIQRTERGDSAVYLCASSKMLARTDTQYFGPGTRLTVL.

The chain is built from TRBV19 and TRBJ1-5, with a tentative D call TRBD1 (5 bases). CDR1 LNHDA and CDR2 SQIVND come from the germline V gene (reference sequence). Between the trimmed V and J ends, which lost 5 bases and 8 bases, there was a span of 13 bases. This CDR3 is built from 13 residues. Here the CDR3 reads CASSDRTREPQHF. The CDR3 DNA follows: TGTGCCAGTAGTGACCGGACAAGGGAGCCCCAGCATTTT. Using reference TRBV19 and TRBJ1-5 for the parts outside the CDR3, the full variable domain is DGGITQSPKYLFRKEGQNVTLSCEQNLNHDAMYWYRQDPGQGLRLIYYSQIVNDFQKGDIAEGYSVSREKKESFPLTVTSAQKNPTAFYLCASSDRTREPQHFGDGTRLSIL.

The V call is TRBV19, the J call TRBJ1-1; D perhaps matches TRBD1 (6 bases). Germline V gene sequence: CDR1 LNHDA, CDR2 SQIVND (reference sequence). The V gene lost 5 bases and the J gene lost 3 bases, with 13 bases spanning the gap. The length of the CDR3 is 14 residues. CDR3 nucleotides: TGTGCCAGTAGTCAGGGGACCAGGGACACTGAAGCTTTCTTT. This codes for CASSQGTRDTEAFF.

The rearrangement uses TRBV16 and TRBJ2-7, with D maybe TRBD1 (6 bases). V lost 0 bases to trimming and J lost 3 bases, with 12 bases between them. The CDR3 consists of 15 residues. Germline V CDR1 and CDR2: KGHSY, FQNENV. The chain's CDR3 is CASSQSSQGFYEQYF. Here the CDR3 DNA reads TGTGCCAGCAGCCAATCTTCACAGGGTTTCTACGAGCAGTACTTC.

The chain uses TRBV19 and TRBJ2-2; D perhaps matches TRBD2 (5 bases). The germline V gene has CDR1 LNHDA and CDR2 SQIVND (reference sequence). This CDR3 has 14 residues. The ends were cut back, 7 bases at V and 4 bases at J, with 13 bases in the middle. The CDR3 here is CASTTRASTGELFF. CDR3 coding DNA: TGTGCCAGTACTACGAGGGCGAGCACCGGGGAGCTGTTTTTT.

The chain recombines TRBV29-1 with TRBJ2-7; 9 nucleotides align to TRBD1. The V gene's germline CDR1 is SQVTM and CDR2 ANQGSEA. V trimming: 6 bases; J trimming: 0 bases; junction bases outside the gene matches: 6. The CDR3 runs to 14 residues. The CDR3 nucleotides are TGCAGCGTCGCCGGGACAGGGAGCTCCTACGAGCAGTACTTC. Translation: CSVAGTGSSYEQYF.

The chain recombines TRBV11-1 with TRBJ1-3; TRBD1 might be the D (6 bases). V lost 4 bases to trimming and J lost 3 bases, with 10 bases between them. Germline CDR1 SGHAT, CDR2 FQDESV (reference sequence). The CDR3 spans 14 residues. Written as DNA, the CDR3 is TGTGCCAGCAGCTCCACAGGGCTTGGAAACACCATATATTTT. Protein product: CASSSTGLGNTIYF. Using reference TRBV11-1 and TRBJ1-3 for the parts outside the CDR3, the full variable domain is EAEVAQSPRYKITEKSQAVAFWCDPISGHATLYWYRQILGQGPELLVQFQDESVVDDSQLPKDRFSAERLKGVDSTLKIQPAELGDSAMYLCASSSTGLGNTIYFGEGSWLTVV.

The chain joins TRBV19 to TRBJ2-7, with a tentative D call TRBD2 (6 bases). The CDR3 runs to 14 residues. In germline, CDR1 is LNHDA, CDR2 SQIVND (reference sequence). V gave up 4 bases and J gave up 5 bases, with 15 bases separating them. The CDR3 loop reads CASSTGLHDDEQYF. DNA for the CDR3: TGTGCCAGTAGTACGGGACTCCACGACGACGAGCAGTACTTC.

The genes are TRBV19 and TRBJ2-3; TRBD2 matches 7 bases. The J segment lost 6 bases and the V segment lost 4 bases, leaving 7 bases of the junction unmatched. From germline, CDR1 is LNHDA and CDR2 SQIVND (reference sequence). This CDR3 spans 14 amino acids. The CDR3 DNA reads TGTGCCAGTAGTAGCGGGAGTGTTGCGGATACGCAGTATTTT. It is translated as CASSSGSVADTQYF.

As to this clone: This same CDR3 is encoded by further DNA sequences in the sample. J is TRBJ2-5 and V is TRBV28; 9 positions match TRBD1. Germline V lookup: CDR1 MDHEN, CDR2 SYDVKM. V shed 5 bases, J shed 6 bases, and the junction held 10 bases outside the gene matches. This CDR3 region has 15 residues. This CDR3 is CASSKQGASRQTQYF. CDR3 coding DNA: TGTGCCAGCAGTAAACAGGGGGCATCGAGACAGACCCAGTACTTC.

This CDR3 reads CASRPTGDRTDTQYF. DNA of the CDR3: TGTGCCAGCAGACCCACAGGGGATCGGACAGATACGCAGTATTTT. The chain uses TRBV6-6 and TRBJ2-3; 7 bases agree with TRBD1. Trimming at V came to 6 bases and at J to 3 bases, leaving 9 bases not matched to a gene. Per the germline V gene, CDR1 is MNHNY and CDR2 is SVGAGI (reference sequence). This CDR3 spans 15 amino acids.

The rearrangement uses TRBV2 and TRBJ2-1; 13 bases agree with TRBD2. J gave up 0 bases and V 6 bases, and 5 bases lay outside the gene matches. Germline V CDR1 and CDR2: SNHLY, FYNNEI. CDR3 size: 17 residues. CDR3 nucleotide sequence: TGTGCCAGCAGGGGGACTAGCGGGAAGATCTCCTACAATGAGCAGTTCTTC. Translated: CASRGTSGKISYNEQFF.

CDR3 bases: TGTGCCAGCAGCTTGGAGAGCCCTAGCGGGAGTGGGGCCGGGGAGCTGTTTTTT. Its protein product is CASSLESPSGSGAGELFF. This sequence joins TRBV5-4 and TRBJ2-2; 10 bases match TRBD2. The CDR3 runs 18 residues. The V gene end was trimmed by 0 bases and the J gene end by 6 bases; junction bases not matched to a gene: 11. In germline, CDR1 is SGHNT, CDR2 YYREEE (reference sequence).

This CDR3 reads CATKGLTDTGELFF. The CDR3 coding sequence is TGTGCCACCAAGGGACTCACAGACACCGGGGAGCTGTTTTTT. The chain uses TRBV2 and TRBJ2-2, with TRBD2 as a possible D gene (6 bases). The CDR3 length is 14 residues. CDR1 and CDR2 (germline): SNHLY, FYNNEI. Trimming took 10 bases from V and 3 from J, leaving 15 bases between them.

This chain connects TRBV5-4 to TRBJ2-3, with a tentative D call TRBD2 (6 bases). The CDR3 is 15 amino acids. CDR1 is SGHNT and CDR2 is YYREEE in the germline V gene (reference sequence). The V gene lost 5 bases and the J gene lost 0 bases, with 13 bases spanning the gap. The CDR3 is CASRTISGSTDTQYF. The CDR3 DNA reads as TGTGCCAGCAGGACAATTAGCGGTAGCACAGATACGCAGTATTTT.